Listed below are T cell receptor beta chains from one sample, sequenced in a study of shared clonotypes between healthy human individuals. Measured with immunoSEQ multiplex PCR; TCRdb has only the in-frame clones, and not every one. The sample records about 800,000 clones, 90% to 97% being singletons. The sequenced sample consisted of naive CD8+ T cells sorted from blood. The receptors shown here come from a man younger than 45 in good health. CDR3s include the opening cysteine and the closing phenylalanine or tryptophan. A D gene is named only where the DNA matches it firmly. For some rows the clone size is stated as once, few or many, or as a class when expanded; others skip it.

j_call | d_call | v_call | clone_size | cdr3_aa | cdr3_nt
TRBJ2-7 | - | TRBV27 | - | CASSSGVPYEQYF | TGTGCCAGCAGTTCAGGGGTACCCTACGAGCAGTACTTC
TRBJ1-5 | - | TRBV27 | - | CASRDSGSNQPQHF | TGTGCCAGCAGGGACAGTGGGAGCAATCAGCCCCAGCATTTT
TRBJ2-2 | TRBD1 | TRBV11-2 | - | CASSFGRGRHGELFF | TGTGCCAGCAGCTTCGGTAGGGGGCGCCACGGGGAGCTGTTTTTT
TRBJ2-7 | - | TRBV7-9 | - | CASSSTLTPTYEQYF | TGTGCCAGCAGCTCCACCCTGACACCTACCTACGAGCAGTACTTC
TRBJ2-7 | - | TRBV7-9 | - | CASSFLSYEQYF | TGTGCCAGCAGCTTCTTATCCTACGAGCAGTACTTC
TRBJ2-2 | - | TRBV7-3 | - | CASSLGLGPGELFF | TGTGCCAGCAGCCTAGGACTGGGCCCCGGGGAGCTGTTTTTT
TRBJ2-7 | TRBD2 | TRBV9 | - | CASSPVSGASYEQYF | TGTGCCAGCAGTCCCGTCAGCGGGGCCTCCTACGAGCAGTACTTC
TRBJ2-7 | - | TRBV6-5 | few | CASSYSGGGAAGEQYF | TGTGCCAGCAGTTACTCAGGCGGAGGGGCGGCCGGGGAGCAGTACTTC
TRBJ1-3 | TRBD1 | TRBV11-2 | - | CASSLAIDRGLSGNTIYF | TGTGCCAGCAGCTTAGCAATTGACAGGGGTCTCTCTGGAAACACCATATATTTT
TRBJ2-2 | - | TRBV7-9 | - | CASSSEVANTGELFF | TGTGCCAGCAGCTCGGAAGTCGCGAACACCGGGGAGCTGTTTTTT
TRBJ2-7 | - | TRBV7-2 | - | CASSFEGRAYEQYF | TGTGCCAGCAGCTTCGAAGGGCGCGCCTACGAGCAGTACTTC
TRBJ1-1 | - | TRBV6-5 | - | CASSLFRRTEAFF | TGTGCCAGCAGTTTATTTCGTAGGACTGAAGCTTTCTTT
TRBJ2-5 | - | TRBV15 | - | CATSRVPTLQETQYF | TGTGCCACCAGCAGAGTTCCGACCCTCCAAGAGACCCAGTACTTC
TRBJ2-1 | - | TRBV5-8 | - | CASSFGEQFF | TGTGCCAGCAGCTTTGGAGAGCAGTTCTTC
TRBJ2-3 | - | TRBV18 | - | CASSPVGPDTQYF | TGTGCCAGCTCACCAGTCGGACCTGATACGCAGTATTTT
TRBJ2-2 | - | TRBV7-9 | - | CASKRLEGNTGELFF | TGTGCCAGCAAGAGACTAGAGGGGAACACCGGGGAGCTGTTTTTT
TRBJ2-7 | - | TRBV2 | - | CASSEAGTTTYEQYF | TGTGCCAGCAGTGAAGCAGGGACAACAACTTACGAGCAGTACTTC
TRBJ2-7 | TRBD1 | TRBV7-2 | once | CASSSLLYRGHEQYF | TGTGCCAGCAGCTCATTACTGTACAGGGGCCACGAGCAGTACTTC
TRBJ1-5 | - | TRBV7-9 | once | CASSLDPGQPQHF | TGTGCCAGCAGCTTAGATCCCGGGCAGCCCCAGCATTTT
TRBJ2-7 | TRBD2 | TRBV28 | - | CASRGERGPYEQYF | TGTGCCAGCAGAGGGGAGCGGGGTCCCTACGAGCAGTACTTC
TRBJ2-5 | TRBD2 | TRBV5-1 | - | CASRLAEHSGETQYF | TGCGCCAGCCGACTAGCGGAACACTCGGGAGAGACCCAGTACTTC
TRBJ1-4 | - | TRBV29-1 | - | CSVLQNSNEKLFF | TGCAGCGTTCTACAGAACTCTAATGAAAAACTGTTTTTT
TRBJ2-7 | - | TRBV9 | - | CASGDPADF | TGTGCCAGCGGTGATCCTGCGGACTTC
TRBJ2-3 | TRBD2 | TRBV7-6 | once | CASSLVAGAPTDTQYF | TGTGCCAGCAGCTTAGTAGCGGGAGCGCCCACAGATACGCAGTATTTT
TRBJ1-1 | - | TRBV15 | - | CATSPRQTNTEAFF | TGTGCCACCAGCCCTCGACAGACTAACACTGAAGCTTTCTTT
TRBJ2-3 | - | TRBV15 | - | CATSRTVTDTQYF | TGTGCCACCAGCAGGACTGTCACAGATACGCAGTATTTT
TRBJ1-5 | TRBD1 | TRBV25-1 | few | CASSVQGGNQPQHF | TGTGCCAGCAGTGTGCAGGGGGGCAATCAGCCCCAGCATTTT
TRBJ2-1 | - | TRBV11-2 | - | CASSLLGDEQFF | TGTGCCAGCAGCTTATTGGGCGACGAGCAGTTCTTC
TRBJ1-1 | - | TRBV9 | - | CASSLGSMNTEAFF | TGTGCCAGCAGCCTGGGGTCAATGAACACTGAAGCTTTCTTT
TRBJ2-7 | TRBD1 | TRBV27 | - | CASSFRVTGQDRQYF | TGTGCCAGCAGTTTTAGGGTGACAGGGCAGGACCGGCAGTACTTC
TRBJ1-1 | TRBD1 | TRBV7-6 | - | CASSSRQGMNTEAFF | TGTGCCAGCAGCTCGAGACAGGGGATGAACACTGAAGCTTTCTTT
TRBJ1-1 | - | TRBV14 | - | CASSHLNSGSREGAFF | TGTGCCAGCAGCCACTTAAACTCGGGATCCCGGGAGGGGGCTTTCTTT
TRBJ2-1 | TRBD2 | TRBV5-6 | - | CASSAGGLAGKVAEQFF | TGTGCCAGCAGCGCTGGGGGACTAGCGGGAAAGGTAGCTGAGCAGTTCTTC
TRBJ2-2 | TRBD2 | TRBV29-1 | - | CSVEGTSVTNTGELFF | TGCAGCGTTGAGGGGACTAGCGTTACGAACACCGGGGAGCTGTTTTTT
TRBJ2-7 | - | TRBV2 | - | CVVAARSLEQYF | TGTGTAGTGGCCGCTCGTTCCCTCGAGCAGTACTTC
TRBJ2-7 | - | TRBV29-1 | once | CSVVAAGAYEQYF | TGCAGCGTTGTAGCGGCAGGGGCCTACGAGCAGTACTTC
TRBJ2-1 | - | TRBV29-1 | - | CSVEDHYNEQFF | TGCAGCGTTGAGGACCATTACAATGAGCAGTTCTTC